This note documents a single T cell receptor (beta chain) sequence. In the original processing: Reference gene primer amplification gave estimated nucleated cell counts. Assay used: immunoSEQ multiplex PCR; TCRdb lists only in-frame clones, some missing. V, J and clone size are taken as reported in that table, and D and trimming were inferred from the DNA itself. The data show tens of thousands of clones, 65% to 85% seen once. This sample stems from a study of blood T cell repertoires in COVID-19. Overall study: Sites in the United States, Italy and Spain provided acute and convalescent COVID-19 samples. Sample material is recorded as cDNA or gDNA derived from T cells, B-cell-depleted T cells, or PBMCs.

Germline CDR1 reads SNHLY; CDR2 reads FYNNEI. The CDR3 spans 16 residues. With 5 bases clipped from V and 6 bases from J, the junction kept 9 bases outside the gene matches. The sequence came from a woman aged 60-70 years with acute or convalescent COVID-19. This chain links TRBV2 with TRBJ2-2, with 10 bases that match TRBD1. The material sequenced was peripheral blood. CDR3 region: CASSWQGQGSSGELFF. The DNA for the CDR3 is TGTGCCAGCAGTTGGCAGGGACAGGGGTCCTCCGGGGAGCTGTTTTTT.